Given below is one T cell receptor beta chain in context. The data originate from a study of blood T cell repertoires in COVID-19. On the study more broadly: Acute-phase and convalescent COVID-19 samples originated in the United States, Italy and Spain. Nucleic acid was either cDNA or gDNA, and it came from T cells, B-cell-depleted T cells, or PBMCs.

TCRdb's table, derived via immunoSEQ multiplex PCR, lists solely in-frame clones and lacks some. Of tens of thousands of clones in the sample, roughly 90% were seen once. The CDR3 runs to 13 residues. Per germline, CDR1 SGHDT and CDR2 YYEEEE. V lost 0 bases and J lost 3, with 7 bases in between. Sequenced sample: peripheral blood. The source is a man of 80 years or more with acute or convalescent COVID-19. The V gene is TRBV5-6, the J gene TRBJ2-7; D ambiguous. The CDR3 DNA follows: TGTGCCAGCAGCTTGGTAGATGGCTACGAGCAGTACTTC. It translates to CASSLVDGYEQYF.